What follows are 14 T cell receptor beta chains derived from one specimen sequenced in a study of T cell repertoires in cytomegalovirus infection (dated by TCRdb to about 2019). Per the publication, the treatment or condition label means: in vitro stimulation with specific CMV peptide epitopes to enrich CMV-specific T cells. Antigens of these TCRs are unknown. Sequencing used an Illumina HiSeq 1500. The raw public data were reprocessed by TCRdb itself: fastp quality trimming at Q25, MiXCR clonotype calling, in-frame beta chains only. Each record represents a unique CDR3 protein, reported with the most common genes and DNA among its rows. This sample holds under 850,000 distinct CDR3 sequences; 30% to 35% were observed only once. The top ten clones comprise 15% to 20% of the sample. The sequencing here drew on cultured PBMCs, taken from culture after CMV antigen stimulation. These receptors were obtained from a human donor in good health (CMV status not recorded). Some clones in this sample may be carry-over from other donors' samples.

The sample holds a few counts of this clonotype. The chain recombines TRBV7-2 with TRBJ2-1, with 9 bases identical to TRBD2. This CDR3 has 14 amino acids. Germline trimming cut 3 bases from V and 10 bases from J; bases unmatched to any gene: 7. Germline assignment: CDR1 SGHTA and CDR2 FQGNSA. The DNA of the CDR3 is TGTGCCAGCAGCTTTGGGACTAGCCCCCAAGAGCAGTTCTTC. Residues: CASSFGTSPQEQFF. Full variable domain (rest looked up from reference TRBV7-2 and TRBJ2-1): GAGVSQSPSNKVTEKGKDVELRCDPISGHTALYWYRQSLGQGLEFLIYFQGNSAPDKSGLPSDRFSAERTGGSVSTLTIQRTQQEDSAVYLCASSFGTSPQEQFFGPGTRLTVL.

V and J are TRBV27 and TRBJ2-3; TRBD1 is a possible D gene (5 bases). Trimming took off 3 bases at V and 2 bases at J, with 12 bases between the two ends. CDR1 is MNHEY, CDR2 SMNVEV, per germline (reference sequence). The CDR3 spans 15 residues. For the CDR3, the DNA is TGTGCCAGCAGTTTCATTGACAGATTCACAGATACGCAGTATTTT. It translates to CASSFIDRFTDTQYF.

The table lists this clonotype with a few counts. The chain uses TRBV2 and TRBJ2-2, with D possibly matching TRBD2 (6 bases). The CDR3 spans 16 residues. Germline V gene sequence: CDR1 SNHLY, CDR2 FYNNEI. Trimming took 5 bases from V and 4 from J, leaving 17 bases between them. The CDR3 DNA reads TGTGCCAGCAGTCCCCCGGACGGAGGGACCACCGGGGAGCTGTTTTTT. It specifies CASSPPDGGTTGELFF.

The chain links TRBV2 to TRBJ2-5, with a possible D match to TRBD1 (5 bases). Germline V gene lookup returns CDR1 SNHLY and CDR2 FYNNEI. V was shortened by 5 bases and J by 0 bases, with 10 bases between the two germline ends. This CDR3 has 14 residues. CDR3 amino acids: CASSKQAYQETQYF. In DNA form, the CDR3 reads TGTGCCAGCAGTAAACAGGCGTACCAAGAGACCCAGTACTTC.

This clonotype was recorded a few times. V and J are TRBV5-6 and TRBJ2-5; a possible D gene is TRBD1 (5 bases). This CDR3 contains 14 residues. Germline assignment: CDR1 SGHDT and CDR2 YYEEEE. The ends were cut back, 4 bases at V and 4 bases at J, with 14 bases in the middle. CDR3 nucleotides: TGTGCCAGCAGCCGAAGATGGGGCGGAGAGACCCAGTACTTC. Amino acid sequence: CASSRRWGGETQYF.

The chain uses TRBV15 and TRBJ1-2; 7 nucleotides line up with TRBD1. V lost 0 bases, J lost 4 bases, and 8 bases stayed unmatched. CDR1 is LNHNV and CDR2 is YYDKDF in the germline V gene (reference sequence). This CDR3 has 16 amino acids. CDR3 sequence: CATSRDVRQGSYGYTF. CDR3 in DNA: TGTGCCACCAGCAGAGATGTGAGACAGGGCTCCTATGGCTACACCTTC.

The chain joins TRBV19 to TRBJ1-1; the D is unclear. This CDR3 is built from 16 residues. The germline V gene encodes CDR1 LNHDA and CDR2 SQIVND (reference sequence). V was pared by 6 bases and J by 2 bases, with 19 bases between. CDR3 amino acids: CASSHPPGQSNTEAFF. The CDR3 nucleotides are TGTGCCAGTAGCCACCCTCCTGGGCAGTCAAACACTGAAGCTTTCTTT.

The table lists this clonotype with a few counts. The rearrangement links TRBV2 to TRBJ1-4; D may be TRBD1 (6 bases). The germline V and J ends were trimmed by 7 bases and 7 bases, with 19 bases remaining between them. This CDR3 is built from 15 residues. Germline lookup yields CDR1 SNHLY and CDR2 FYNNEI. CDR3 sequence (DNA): TGTGCCAGCACGCCCGGCGGGGGGCTGGGTGAAAAACTGTTTTTT. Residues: CASTPGGGLGEKLFF.

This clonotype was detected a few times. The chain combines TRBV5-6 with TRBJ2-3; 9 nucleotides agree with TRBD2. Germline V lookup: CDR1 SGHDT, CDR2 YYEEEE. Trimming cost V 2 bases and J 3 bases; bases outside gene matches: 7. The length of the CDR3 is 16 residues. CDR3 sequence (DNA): TGTGCCAGCAGCTTTACCGGGACTAGCCGGACAGATACGCAGTATTTT. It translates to CASSFTGTSRTDTQYF. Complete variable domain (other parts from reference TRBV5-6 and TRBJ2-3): DAGVTQSPTHLIKTRGQQVTLRCSPKSGHDTVSWYQQALGQGPQFIFQYYEEEERQRGNFPDRFSGHQFPNYSSELNVNALLLGDSALYLCASSFTGTSRTDTQYFGPGTRLTVL.

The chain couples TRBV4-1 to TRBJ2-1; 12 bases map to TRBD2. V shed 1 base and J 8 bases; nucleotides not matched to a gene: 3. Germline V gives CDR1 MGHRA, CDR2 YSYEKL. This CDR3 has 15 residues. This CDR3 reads CASSQASGRADEQFF. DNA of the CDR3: TGCGCCAGCAGCCAAGCTAGCGGGAGGGCGGATGAGCAGTTCTTC.

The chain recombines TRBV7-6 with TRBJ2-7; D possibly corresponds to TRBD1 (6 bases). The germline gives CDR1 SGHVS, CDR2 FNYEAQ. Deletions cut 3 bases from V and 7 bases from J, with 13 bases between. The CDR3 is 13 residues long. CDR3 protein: CASSFSQGWEQYF. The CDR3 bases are TGTGCCAGCAGCTTTAGTCAGGGGTGGGAGCAGTACTTC.

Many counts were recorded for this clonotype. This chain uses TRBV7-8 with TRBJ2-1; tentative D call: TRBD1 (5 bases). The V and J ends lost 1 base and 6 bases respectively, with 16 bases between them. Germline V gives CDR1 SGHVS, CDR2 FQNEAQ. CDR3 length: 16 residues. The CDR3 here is CASSLVSPLDSNEQFF. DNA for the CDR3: TGTGCCAGCAGCTTAGTCAGCCCATTAGACAGCAATGAGCAGTTCTTC. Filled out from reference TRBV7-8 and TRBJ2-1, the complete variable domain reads GAGVSQSPRYKVAKRGQDVALRCDPISGHVSLFWYQQALGQGPEFLTYFQNEAQLDKSGLPSDRFFAERPEGSVSTLKIQRTQQEDSAVYLCASSLVSPLDSNEQFFGPGTRLTVL.

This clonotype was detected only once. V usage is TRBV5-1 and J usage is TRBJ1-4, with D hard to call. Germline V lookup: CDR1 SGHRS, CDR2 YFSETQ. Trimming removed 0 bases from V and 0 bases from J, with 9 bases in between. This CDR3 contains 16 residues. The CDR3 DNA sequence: TGCGCCAGCAGCTTGGACGTGGATACAACTAATGAAAAACTGTTTTTT. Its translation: CASSLDVDTTNEKLFF.

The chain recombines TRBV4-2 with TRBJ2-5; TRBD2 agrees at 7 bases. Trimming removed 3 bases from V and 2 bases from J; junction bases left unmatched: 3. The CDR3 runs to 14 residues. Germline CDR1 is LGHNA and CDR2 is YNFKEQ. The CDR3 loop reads CASSHQRGQETQYF. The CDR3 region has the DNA TGTGCCAGCAGCCACCAGCGGGGTCAAGAGACCCAGTACTTC.